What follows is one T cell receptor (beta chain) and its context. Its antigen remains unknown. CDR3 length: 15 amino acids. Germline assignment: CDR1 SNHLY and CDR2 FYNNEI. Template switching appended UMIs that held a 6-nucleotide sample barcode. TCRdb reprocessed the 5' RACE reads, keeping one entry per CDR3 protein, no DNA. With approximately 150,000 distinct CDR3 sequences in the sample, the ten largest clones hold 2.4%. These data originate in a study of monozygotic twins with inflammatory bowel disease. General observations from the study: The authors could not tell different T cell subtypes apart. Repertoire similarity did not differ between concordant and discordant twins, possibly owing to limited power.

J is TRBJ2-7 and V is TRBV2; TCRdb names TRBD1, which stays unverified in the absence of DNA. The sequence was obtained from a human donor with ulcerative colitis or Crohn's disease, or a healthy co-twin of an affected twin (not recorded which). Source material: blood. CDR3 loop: CASKGPGQGSYEQYF. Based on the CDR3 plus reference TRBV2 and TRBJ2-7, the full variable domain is EPEVTQTPSHQVTQMGQEVILRCVPISNHLYFYWYRQILGQKVEFLVSFYNNEISEKSEIFDDQFSVERPDGSNFTLKIRSTKLEDSAMYFCASKGPGQGSYEQYFGPGTRLTVT.